A selection of T cell receptor beta chains follows, all from one sample in a study of blood T cell repertoires in COVID-19. Repertoires were generated with immunoSEQ multiplex PCR, while TCRdb's copy carries only in-frame clones and drops some. The repertoire holds more than 12,000 clones, with 85% to 90% as singletons. Specimen: peripheral blood. These TCRs come from a woman between 65 and 79 years old in a cohort sampled during active or convalescent COVID-19. Both conserved end residues are part of each CDR3. The order of the fields is CDR3 length, clone size, J gene, D gene, V gene, CDR3 protein, CDR3 DNA. D genes are given only for firm matches. A row's size may be missing; if present it is once, few, many or a size class.

cdr3_length: 13; clone_size: once; j_call: TRBJ1-2; d_call: -; v_call: TRBV6-4; cdr3_aa: CASSDSPGQTNTF; cdr3_nt: TGTGCCAGCAGTGACTCGCCGGGACAAACTAACACCTTC
cdr3_length: 16; clone_size: -; j_call: TRBJ2-2; d_call: TRBD1; v_call: TRBV28; cdr3_aa: CASSARQGAATGELFF; cdr3_nt: TGTGCCAGCAGTGCTAGACAGGGGGCGGCCACCGGGGAGCTGTTTTTT
cdr3_length: 16; clone_size: -; j_call: TRBJ1-5; d_call: TRBD1; v_call: TRBV7-9; cdr3_aa: CASSSTRTGDREPQHF; cdr3_nt: TGTGCCAGCAGCTCCACCAGGACAGGGGATCGCGAGCCCCAGCATTTT
cdr3_length: 16; clone_size: -; j_call: TRBJ2-1; d_call: TRBD2; v_call: TRBV19; cdr3_aa: CASSDLGGSSYNEQFF; cdr3_nt: TGTGCCAGTAGCGACCTCGGGGGGAGCTCCTACAATGAGCAGTTCTTC
cdr3_length: 14; clone_size: -; j_call: TRBJ1-6; d_call: -; v_call: TRBV18; cdr3_aa: CASSPITIQSPLHF; cdr3_nt: TGTGCCAGCTCACCGATAACAATCCAGTCACCCCTCCACTTT
cdr3_length: 11; clone_size: -; j_call: TRBJ2-5; d_call: -; v_call: TRBV19; cdr3_aa: CASSIRETQYF; cdr3_nt: TGTGCCAGTAGTATTAGAGAGACCCAGTACTTC
cdr3_length: 14; clone_size: -; j_call: TRBJ1-1; d_call: -; v_call: TRBV6-5; cdr3_aa: CASRIRHLFPEAFF; cdr3_nt: TGTGCCAGCAGGATCCGACATCTTTTCCCTGAAGCTTTCTTT
cdr3_length: 14; clone_size: -; j_call: TRBJ1-1; d_call: TRBD1; v_call: TRBV6-2/TRBV6-3; cdr3_aa: CASSYPTGRTEAFF; cdr3_nt: TGTGCCAGCAGTTACCCGACAGGGCGGACTGAAGCTTTCTTT
cdr3_length: 15; clone_size: -; j_call: TRBJ2-7; d_call: TRBD1; v_call: TRBV28; cdr3_aa: CASRKPGTGVYEQYF; cdr3_nt: TGTGCCAGCAGAAAGCCAGGGACAGGAGTATACGAGCAGTACTTC
cdr3_length: 17; clone_size: -; j_call: TRBJ2-1; d_call: -; v_call: TRBV14; cdr3_aa: CASSQRGLGPSNNEQFF; cdr3_nt: TGTGCCAGCAGCCAGAGGGGACTTGGTCCTTCGAACAATGAGCAGTTCTTC
cdr3_length: 12; clone_size: -; j_call: TRBJ2-2; d_call: -; v_call: TRBV6-1; cdr3_aa: CASSELTGELFF; cdr3_nt: TGTGCCAGCAGTGAATTAACCGGGGAGCTGTTTTTT
cdr3_length: 17; clone_size: -; j_call: TRBJ2-3; d_call: TRBD2; v_call: TRBV4-1; cdr3_aa: CASSQGEGAGAPRTQYF; cdr3_nt: TGCGCCAGCAGCCAAGGGGAAGGAGCGGGGGCTCCTCGAACGCAGTATTTT
cdr3_length: 15; clone_size: -; j_call: TRBJ2-1; d_call: -; v_call: TRBV5-6; cdr3_aa: CASSLGGGARNEQFF; cdr3_nt: TGTGCCAGCAGCTTGGGAGGGGGGGCACGGAATGAGCAGTTCTTC
cdr3_length: 18; clone_size: -; j_call: TRBJ1-2; d_call: TRBD1; v_call: TRBV4-1; cdr3_aa: CASSQDVGRGEPDYGYTF; cdr3_nt: TGCGCCAGCAGCCAAGATGTGGGCAGGGGGGAACCGGACTATGGCTACACCTTC
cdr3_length: 12; clone_size: -; j_call: TRBJ1-2; d_call: -; v_call: TRBV6-5; cdr3_aa: CASSTGGYGYTF; cdr3_nt: TGTGCCAGCAGCACGGGAGGGTATGGCTACACCTTC
cdr3_length: 13; clone_size: -; j_call: TRBJ1-1; d_call: TRBD1; v_call: TRBV10-1; cdr3_aa: CASSSGTGAEAFF; cdr3_nt: TGCGCCAGCAGTTCCGGGACAGGGGCTGAAGCTTTCTTT
cdr3_length: 16; clone_size: -; j_call: TRBJ1-4; d_call: -; v_call: TRBV15; cdr3_aa: CATSSGLVATNEKLFF; cdr3_nt: TGTGCCACCAGCAGCGGTCTAGTTGCAACTAATGAAAAACTGTTTTTT
cdr3_length: 17; clone_size: once; j_call: TRBJ2-7; d_call: TRBD2; v_call: TRBV18; cdr3_aa: CASSPRGLAGGTYEQYF; cdr3_nt: TGTGCCAGCTCACCACGGGGACTAGCGGGGGGGACCTACGAGCAGTACTTC
cdr3_length: 14; clone_size: once; j_call: TRBJ1-1; d_call: TRBD1; v_call: TRBV7-3; cdr3_aa: CASSLGQGAPEAFF; cdr3_nt: TGTGCCAGCAGCTTAGGACAGGGGGCCCCCGAAGCTTTCTTT
cdr3_length: 12; clone_size: -; j_call: TRBJ2-1; d_call: -; v_call: TRBV7-9; cdr3_aa: CASSAQGYEQFF; cdr3_nt: TGTGCCAGCAGCGCACAGGGCTATGAGCAGTTCTTC
cdr3_length: 15; clone_size: once; j_call: TRBJ2-1; d_call: -; v_call: TRBV9; cdr3_aa: CASSVHAGALNEQFF; cdr3_nt: TGTGCCAGCAGCGTGCATGCGGGGGCCCTCAATGAGCAGTTCTTC
cdr3_length: 15; clone_size: few; j_call: TRBJ1-2; d_call: TRBD1; v_call: TRBV9; cdr3_aa: CASSEGDRGRMRYTF; cdr3_nt: TGTGCCAGCAGCGAGGGGGACAGGGGGCGTATGCGGTACACCTTC
cdr3_length: 14; clone_size: -; j_call: TRBJ2-2; d_call: -; v_call: TRBV5-1; cdr3_aa: CASSLGPTTGELFF; cdr3_nt: TGCGCCAGCAGCTTGGGGCCCACCACCGGGGAGCTGTTTTTT
cdr3_length: 12; clone_size: -; j_call: TRBJ2-1; d_call: -; v_call: TRBV9; cdr3_aa: CASNRVSNEQFF; cdr3_nt: TGTGCCAGCAACAGGGTATCCAATGAGCAGTTCTTC
cdr3_length: 16; clone_size: -; j_call: TRBJ2-3; d_call: -; v_call: TRBV15; cdr3_aa: CATSREGRGITDTQYF; cdr3_nt: TGTGCCACCAGCAGAGAGGGCAGGGGCATCACAGATACGCAGTATTTT
cdr3_length: 14; clone_size: -; j_call: TRBJ2-7; d_call: -; v_call: TRBV2; cdr3_aa: CASTPSAQGYEQYF; cdr3_nt: TGTGCCAGCACCCCCTCGGCCCAGGGCTACGAGCAGTACTTC